A selection of T cell receptor beta chains follows, all from one sample in a study of response to subunit inactivated influenza vaccine. TCRdb reprocessed the RT-PCR reads via MiXCR and lists one record per CDR3 protein. The table includes about half a million distinct CDR3 sequences, 10% to 11% detected once. The source material was PBMCs from blood, sampled around seven weeks after vaccination. The source is a man between 50 and 59 years old who received an inactivated influenza vaccine. CDR3s include the opening cysteine and the closing phenylalanine or tryptophan. Fields, in order: V gene, clone size, D gene, J gene, CDR3 protein, CDR3 DNA. The D gene is left open where the match is weak. Size values are once, few and many counts, or a class for expanded clones, and some rows have none.

v_call: TRBV7-8
clone_size: once
d_call: -
j_call: TRBJ2-1
cdr3_aa: CASSLGFGGWNNEQFF
cdr3_nt: TGTGCCAGCAGCCTGGGTTTCGGCGGTTGGAACAATGAGCAGTTCTTC

v_call: TRBV10-3
clone_size: many
d_call: -
j_call: TRBJ1-5
cdr3_aa: CAISDMDQPQHF
cdr3_nt: TGTGCCATCAGTGATATGGATCAGCCCCAGCATTTT

v_call: TRBV7-2
clone_size: few
d_call: TRBD1
j_call: TRBJ1-1
cdr3_aa: CASSLVVGQGSKAFF
cdr3_nt: TGTGCCAGCAGCTTAGTAGTGGGACAGGGTTCTAAAGCTTTCTTT

v_call: TRBV20-1
clone_size: -
d_call: -
j_call: TRBJ2-7
cdr3_aa: CSARRGQSTYEQYF
cdr3_nt: TGCAGTGCTAGGCGGGGACAGTCAACCTACGAGCAGTACTTC

v_call: TRBV28
clone_size: few
d_call: -
j_call: TRBJ2-3
cdr3_aa: CASSLLGNTDTQYF
cdr3_nt: TGTGCCAGCAGTTTGCTGGGAAACACAGATACGCAGTATTTT

v_call: TRBV10-3
clone_size: few
d_call: TRBD1
j_call: TRBJ2-5
cdr3_aa: CAISPMDRRRETQYF
cdr3_nt: TGTGCCATCAGTCCTATGGACAGGCGTCGTGAGACCCAGTACTTC

v_call: TRBV4-2
clone_size: few
d_call: -
j_call: TRBJ2-1
cdr3_aa: CASSQESNWGGVANEQFF
cdr3_nt: TGTGCCAGCAGCCAAGAGTCTAATTGGGGCGGGGTTGCCAATGAGCAGTTCTTC

v_call: TRBV5-1
clone_size: -
d_call: TRBD1
j_call: TRBJ2-7
cdr3_aa: CASKPGQGAFYEQYF
cdr3_nt: TGCGCCAGCAAACCGGGACAGGGGGCCTTCTACGAGCAGTACTTC

v_call: TRBV28
clone_size: -
d_call: -
j_call: TRBJ2-4
cdr3_aa: CASSLYSSLAKNIQYF
cdr3_nt: TGTGCCAGCAGTTTATACAGCTCCCTAGCCAAAAACATTCAGTACTTC

v_call: TRBV9
clone_size: many
d_call: TRBD1
j_call: TRBJ1-3
cdr3_aa: CASSAYRQGPGNTIYF
cdr3_nt: TGTGCCAGCAGCGCCTATAGACAGGGTCCTGGAAACACCATATATTTT

v_call: TRBV6-2/TRBV6-3
clone_size: -
d_call: -
j_call: TRBJ2-1
cdr3_aa: CASSYWSSSYNEQFF
cdr3_nt: TGTGCCAGCAGTTATTGGTCTAGCTCCTACAATGAGCAGTTCTTC

v_call: TRBV18
clone_size: -
d_call: -
j_call: TRBJ2-1
cdr3_aa: CASSWDGVPGNEQFF
cdr3_nt: TGTGCCAGCTCATGGGACGGCGTCCCTGGGAATGAGCAGTTCTTC

v_call: TRBV5-1
clone_size: -
d_call: TRBD2
j_call: TRBJ2-3
cdr3_aa: CASRGGGGTDTQYF
cdr3_nt: TGCGCCAGCAGAGGCGGGGGGGGCACAGATACGCAGTATTTT

v_call: TRBV11-2
clone_size: few
d_call: -
j_call: TRBJ2-1
cdr3_aa: CASSSQTGYEQFF
cdr3_nt: TGTGCCAGCAGCTCTCAAACAGGGTATGAGCAGTTCTTC

v_call: TRBV28
clone_size: -
d_call: -
j_call: TRBJ2-7
cdr3_aa: CASSPPHRDYEQYF
cdr3_nt: TGTGCCAGCAGCCCACCCCACAGGGACTACGAGCAGTACTTC

v_call: TRBV29-1
clone_size: few
d_call: -
j_call: TRBJ1-4
cdr3_aa: CSGRQATNEKLFF
cdr3_nt: TGCAGCGGTCGACAAGCAACTAATGAAAAACTGTTTTTT

v_call: TRBV20-1
clone_size: many
d_call: -
j_call: TRBJ2-2
cdr3_aa: CSARLTGELFF
cdr3_nt: TGCAGTGCCCGATTAACCGGGGAGCTGTTTTTT

v_call: TRBV5-1
clone_size: -
d_call: -
j_call: TRBJ2-2
cdr3_aa: CASSLDTLGANTGELFF
cdr3_nt: TGCGCCAGCAGCTTGGATACGCTGGGGGCGAACACCGGGGAGCTGTTTTTT

v_call: TRBV3-1
clone_size: -
d_call: -
j_call: TRBJ2-6
cdr3_aa: CASSQNSLLANVLTF
cdr3_nt: TGTGCCAGCAGCCAGAACAGCCTTTTGGCCAACGTCCTGACTTTC

v_call: TRBV3-1
clone_size: few
d_call: -
j_call: TRBJ2-7
cdr3_aa: CASSGRNLYEQYF
cdr3_nt: TGTGCCAGCAGCGGGAGGAACCTCTACGAGCAGTACTTC

v_call: TRBV6-2/TRBV6-3
clone_size: -
d_call: -
j_call: TRBJ2-7
cdr3_aa: CASSSRRGTYEQYF
cdr3_nt: TGTGCCAGCAGTTCCCGGCGGGGAACCTACGAGCAGTACTTC

v_call: TRBV7-8
clone_size: few
d_call: -
j_call: TRBJ2-1
cdr3_aa: CASSHGSLTYNEQFF
cdr3_nt: TGTGCCAGCAGCCACGGGAGCCTCACCTACAATGAGCAGTTCTTC

v_call: TRBV12-3/TRBV12-4
clone_size: many
d_call: TRBD2
j_call: TRBJ2-1
cdr3_aa: CASSPRILAGYNEQFF
cdr3_nt: TGTGCCAGCAGTCCTCGGATATTAGCGGGGTACAATGAGCAGTTCTTC

v_call: TRBV30
clone_size: many
d_call: -
j_call: TRBJ1-2
cdr3_aa: CAWIGYGYTF
cdr3_nt: TGTGCCTGGATAGGCTATGGCTACACCTTC

v_call: TRBV24-1
clone_size: many
d_call: TRBD1
j_call: TRBJ2-3
cdr3_aa: CATSDLGTGSTDTQYF
cdr3_nt: TGTGCCACCAGTGATTTGGGGACAGGGAGCACAGATACGCAGTATTTT

v_call: TRBV7-9
clone_size: few
d_call: -
j_call: TRBJ1-1
cdr3_aa: CASRSLSSAATEAFF
cdr3_nt: TGTGCCAGCCGCTCACTATCGTCAGCGGCCACTGAAGCTTTCTTT

v_call: TRBV4-3
clone_size: -
d_call: TRBD2
j_call: TRBJ2-1
cdr3_aa: CASSRSGTSGGAYNEQFF
cdr3_nt: TGCGCCAGCAGCCGGTCCGGGACTAGCGGGGGGGCCTACAATGAGCAGTTCTTC

v_call: TRBV2
clone_size: once
d_call: -
j_call: TRBJ2-3
cdr3_aa: CASRTTGTGRDTQYF
cdr3_nt: TGTGCCAGCAGGACGACAGGCACTGGTAGGGATACGCAGTATTTT

v_call: TRBV12-3/TRBV12-4
clone_size: -
d_call: TRBD1
j_call: TRBJ2-7
cdr3_aa: CASSHSTGVGEQYF
cdr3_nt: TGTGCCAGCAGTCACTCGACAGGGGTTGGCGAGCAGTACTTC

v_call: TRBV11-2
clone_size: many
d_call: -
j_call: TRBJ2-3
cdr3_aa: CASSLDPVSTDTQYF
cdr3_nt: TGTGCCAGCAGCTTAGATCCGGTTAGCACAGATACGCAGTATTTT

v_call: TRBV27
clone_size: few
d_call: -
j_call: TRBJ2-7
cdr3_aa: CASSLAPRPSRPYEQYF
cdr3_nt: TGTGCCAGCAGTTTAGCGCCCCGACCCTCGAGACCCTACGAGCAGTACTTC

v_call: TRBV15
clone_size: few
d_call: -
j_call: TRBJ2-1
cdr3_aa: CATSLHRGLVHDNEQFF
cdr3_nt: TGTGCCACCAGTCTCCATAGGGGACTCGTTCACGACAATGAGCAGTTCTTC

v_call: TRBV7-2
clone_size: few
d_call: -
j_call: TRBJ2-3
cdr3_aa: CASSLTGFSTDTQYF
cdr3_nt: TGTGCCAGCAGCTTAACGGGATTTAGCACAGATACGCAGTATTTT

v_call: TRBV12-3/TRBV12-4
clone_size: many
d_call: -
j_call: TRBJ2-1
cdr3_aa: CASSLALSYNEQFF
cdr3_nt: TGTGCCAGCAGCCTAGCGCTTTCCTACAATGAGCAGTTCTTC

v_call: TRBV6-1
clone_size: few
d_call: -
j_call: TRBJ1-2
cdr3_aa: CASSPLERDYGYTF
cdr3_nt: TGTGCCAGCAGTCCCCTCGAGAGGGACTATGGCTACACCTTC

v_call: TRBV7-3
clone_size: -
d_call: TRBD1
j_call: TRBJ2-7
cdr3_aa: CASSPTGGYGYEQYF
cdr3_nt: TGTGCCAGCAGTCCGACAGGGGGCTATGGCTACGAGCAGTACTTC

v_call: TRBV27
clone_size: few
d_call: TRBD1
j_call: TRBJ2-1
cdr3_aa: CASSPGTVGLNEQFF
cdr3_nt: TGTGCCAGCAGTCCCGGGACAGTGGGCCTCAATGAGCAGTTCTTC

v_call: TRBV6-6
clone_size: -
d_call: TRBD1
j_call: TRBJ2-1
cdr3_aa: CASLGQTVGPQFF
cdr3_nt: TGTGCCAGCCTGGGACAGACCGTCGGGCCGCAGTTCTTC

v_call: TRBV28
clone_size: few
d_call: TRBD2
j_call: TRBJ2-6
cdr3_aa: CASSYRGLAEVPGANVLTF
cdr3_nt: TGTGCCAGCAGTTATCGAGGACTAGCGGAGGTGCCTGGGGCCAACGTCCTGACTTTC

v_call: TRBV12-3/TRBV12-4
clone_size: -
d_call: TRBD1
j_call: TRBJ2-7
cdr3_aa: CANVNSRGRRQYF
cdr3_nt: TGTGCCAACGTCAACTCAAGGGGGCGCCGGCAGTACTTC

v_call: TRBV5-5
clone_size: -
d_call: TRBD2
j_call: TRBJ2-3
cdr3_aa: CASSLGGLAATDTQYF
cdr3_nt: TGTGCCAGCAGCTTGGGCGGACTAGCGGCCACAGATACGCAGTATTTT

v_call: TRBV12-3/TRBV12-4
clone_size: few
d_call: -
j_call: TRBJ2-7
cdr3_aa: CASSRGPFSYEQYF
cdr3_nt: TGTGCCAGCAGCAGGGGTCCTTTCTCCTACGAGCAGTACTTC

v_call: TRBV12-3/TRBV12-4
clone_size: -
d_call: -
j_call: TRBJ2-5
cdr3_aa: CASSLLAVLGETQYF
cdr3_nt: TGTGCCAGCAGTTTACTCGCGGTTCTTGGAGAGACCCAGTACTTC

v_call: TRBV7-9
clone_size: -
d_call: -
j_call: TRBJ2-7
cdr3_aa: CASSSPTGYEQYF
cdr3_nt: TGTGCCAGCAGCTCCCCTACAGGATACGAGCAGTACTTC

v_call: TRBV9
clone_size: many
d_call: -
j_call: TRBJ1-5
cdr3_aa: CASSAGAGNQPQHF
cdr3_nt: TGTGCCAGCAGCGCGGGGGCTGGCAATCAGCCCCAGCATTTT

v_call: TRBV6-2/TRBV6-3
clone_size: -
d_call: -
j_call: TRBJ2-2
cdr3_aa: CASLLTGHGTGELFF
cdr3_nt: TGTGCCAGCCTCTTGACGGGCCACGGCACCGGGGAGCTGTTTTTT

v_call: TRBV5-1
clone_size: -
d_call: TRBD1
j_call: TRBJ1-1
cdr3_aa: CASSLVTGEIAFF
cdr3_nt: TGCGCCAGCAGCTTGGTGACAGGGGAGATAGCTTTCTTT

v_call: TRBV24-1
clone_size: -
d_call: -
j_call: TRBJ2-2
cdr3_aa: CATGRGVAGELFF
cdr3_nt: TGTGCCACCGGCAGGGGAGTTGCCGGGGAGCTGTTTTTT

v_call: TRBV5-1
clone_size: many
d_call: -
j_call: TRBJ2-7
cdr3_aa: CASASAPSYEQYF
cdr3_nt: TGCGCCAGCGCCTCGGCCCCGTCCTACGAGCAGTACTTC

v_call: TRBV12-3/TRBV12-4
clone_size: -
d_call: TRBD2
j_call: TRBJ2-1
cdr3_aa: CASSASGGSSYNEQFF
cdr3_nt: TGTGCCAGCAGTGCCTCGGGAGGGAGCTCCTACAATGAGCAGTTCTTC

v_call: TRBV7-9
clone_size: -
d_call: TRBD1
j_call: TRBJ2-7
cdr3_aa: CASSSPGQGTWEQYF
cdr3_nt: TGTGCCAGCAGCTCTCCGGGACAGGGCACATGGGAGCAGTACTTC